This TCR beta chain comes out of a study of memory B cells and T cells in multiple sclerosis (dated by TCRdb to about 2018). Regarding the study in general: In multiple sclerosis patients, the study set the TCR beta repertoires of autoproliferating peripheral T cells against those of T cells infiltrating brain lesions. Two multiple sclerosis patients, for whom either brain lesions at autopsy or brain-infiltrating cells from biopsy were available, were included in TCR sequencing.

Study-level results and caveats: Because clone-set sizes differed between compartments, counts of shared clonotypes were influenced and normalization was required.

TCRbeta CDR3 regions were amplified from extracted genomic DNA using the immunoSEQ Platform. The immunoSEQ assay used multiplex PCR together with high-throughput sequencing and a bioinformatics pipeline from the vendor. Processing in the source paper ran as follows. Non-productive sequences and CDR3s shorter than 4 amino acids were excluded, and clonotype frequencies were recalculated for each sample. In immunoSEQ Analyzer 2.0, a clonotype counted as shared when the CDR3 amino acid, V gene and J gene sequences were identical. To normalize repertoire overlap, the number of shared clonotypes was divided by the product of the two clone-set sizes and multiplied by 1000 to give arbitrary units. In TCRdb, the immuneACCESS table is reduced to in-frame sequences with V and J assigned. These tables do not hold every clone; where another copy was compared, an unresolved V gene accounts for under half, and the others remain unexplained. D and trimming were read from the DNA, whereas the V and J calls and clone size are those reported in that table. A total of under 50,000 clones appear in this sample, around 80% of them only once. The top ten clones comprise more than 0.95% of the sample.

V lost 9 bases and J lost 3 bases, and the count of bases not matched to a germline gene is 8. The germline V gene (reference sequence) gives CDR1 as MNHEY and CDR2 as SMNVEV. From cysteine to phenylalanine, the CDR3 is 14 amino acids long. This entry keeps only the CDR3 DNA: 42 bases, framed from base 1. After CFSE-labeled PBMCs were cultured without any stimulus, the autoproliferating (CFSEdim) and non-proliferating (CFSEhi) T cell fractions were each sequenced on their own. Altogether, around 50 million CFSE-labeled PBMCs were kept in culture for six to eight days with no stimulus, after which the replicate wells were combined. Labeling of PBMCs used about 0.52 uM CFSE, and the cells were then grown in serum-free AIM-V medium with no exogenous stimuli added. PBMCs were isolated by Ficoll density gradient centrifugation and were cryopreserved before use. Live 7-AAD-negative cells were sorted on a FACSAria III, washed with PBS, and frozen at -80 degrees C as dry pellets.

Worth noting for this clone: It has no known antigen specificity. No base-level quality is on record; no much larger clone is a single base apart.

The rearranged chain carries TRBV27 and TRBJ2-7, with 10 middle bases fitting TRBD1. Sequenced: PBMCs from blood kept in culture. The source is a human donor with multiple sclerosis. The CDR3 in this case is CASGPGQGYYEQYF. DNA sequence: TGTGCCAGTGGACCGGGACAGGGGTACTACGAGCAGTACTTC.